Following are 27 T cell receptor beta chains from one sample sequenced in a study of blood T cell repertoires in COVID-19. TCRdb's table, derived via immunoSEQ multiplex PCR, lists solely in-frame clones and lacks some. The data contain 150,000 to 200,000 clones, approximately 83% of them singletons. The sample was peripheral blood. These receptors were obtained from a man between 45 and 60 years old with active or convalescent COVID-19.

This clone was counted only a few times. This rearrangement joins TRBV4-3 to TRBJ2-2; the match to TRBD1 covers 9 bases. Germline loops: CDR1 LGHNA, CDR2 YSLEER. The V segment lost 5 bases and the J segment 4 bases; nucleotides outside the gene matches: 2. There are 14 residues in the CDR3. The CDR3 loop is CASSEQGATGELFF. For the CDR3, the DNA is TGCGCCAGCAGCGAACAGGGGGCCACCGGGGAGCTGTTTTTT.

V is TRBV7-9 and J is TRBJ1-3; TRBD1 might be the D (5 bases). Looked up from germline, CDR1 is SEHNR and CDR2 is FQNEAQ (reference sequence). The CDR3 extends over 17 amino acids. V lost 4 bases and J lost 2, with 18 bases in between. CDR3 DNA: TGTGCCAGCAGCTACAGCGGGACGAATAACCCTGGAAACACCATATATTTT. Translation: CASSYSGTNNPGNTIYF.

The chain recombines TRBV30 with TRBJ2-5; D gene unclear. The CDR3 sequence is 12 residues long. V lost 2 bases, J lost 2 bases, and 6 bases lay in between. Germline V lookup: CDR1 GTSNPN, CDR2 SVGIG (reference sequence). The CDR3 protein is CAWSRSQETQYF. CDR3 DNA sequence: TGTGCCTGGAGTCGGTCACAAGAGACCCAGTACTTC.

This chain links TRBV28 with TRBJ1-1; maybe TRBD1 (6 bases). Germline CDR1 MDHEN, CDR2 SYDVKM. CDR3 size: 14 residues. V lost 5 bases and J 0 bases, leaving 10 bases between the germline ends. In nucleotides, the CDR3 is TGTGCCAGCAGTCGGGACACCGTGAACACTGAAGCTTTCTTT. It yields the protein CASSRDTVNTEAFF.

V is TRBV9 and J is TRBJ1-6; 9 nucleotides match TRBD1. Germline CDR1 SGDLS, CDR2 YYNGEE. The J segment lost 13 bases and the V segment lost 0 bases, leaving 11 bases of the junction unmatched. This CDR3 has 16 residues. The CDR3 DNA reads TGTGCCAGCAGCGTAGCATCCGGGACAGGGAAAGTTCCCCTCCACTTT. It translates to CASSVASGTGKVPLHF.

The chain carries TRBV7-2 and TRBJ1-2; D perhaps matches TRBD1 (6 bases). Trimming removed 5 bases at V and 13 bases at J, with 20 bases between. Germline-derived CDR1 and CDR2 are SGHTA and FQGNSA. This CDR3 spans 13 amino acids. CDR3 nucleotide sequence: TGTGCCAGCAGCCCAGGCGGGGGGCTCGCTGCCACCTTC. It codes for CASSPGGGLAATF.

In this sample, this clone turned up once. CDR3 DNA: TGCAGCGTTGAGGGGGGGAGCTCTGGGGCCAACGTCCTGACTTTC. Amino acids: CSVEGGSSGANVLTF. V and J are TRBV29-1 and TRBJ2-6; TRBD2 aligns across 7 bases. The V gene's germline CDR1 is SQVTM and CDR2 ANQGSEA. The CDR3 is made up of 15 amino acids. J lost 0 bases, V lost 3 bases, and 2 bases had no gene match. Filled out from reference TRBV29-1 and TRBJ2-6, the complete variable domain reads SAVISQKPSRDICQRGTSLTIQCQVDSQVTMMFWYRQQPGQSLTLIATANQGSEATYESGFVIDKFPISRPNLTFSTLTVSNMSPEDSSIYLCSVEGGSSGANVLTFGAGSRLTVL.

The gene calls are TRBV7-9 and TRBJ2-3, with 9 bases matching TRBD2. The V segment lost 3 bases and the J segment 3 bases; nucleotides outside the gene matches: 16. This CDR3 has 19 residues. Germline V gene sequence: CDR1 SEHNR, CDR2 FQNEAQ (reference sequence). The CDR3 DNA reads TGTGCCAGCAGCTTCTCGAGAATGAGACTAGCGGTAAGTACAGATACGCAGTATTTT. The encoded protein is CASSFSRMRLAVSTDTQYF. Combining the CDR3 with reference TRBV7-9 and TRBJ2-3 gives the whole variable domain DTGVSQNPRHKITKRGQNVTFRCDPISEHNRLYWYRQTLGQGPEFLTYFQNEAQLEKSRLLSDRFSAERPKGSFSTLEIQRTEQGDSAMYLCASSFSRMRLAVSTDTQYFGPGTRLTVL.

DNA for the CDR3: TGTGCCAGCAGTGAGCCCGGGACAGGGGGCTCACCCCTCCACTTT. Residues: CASSEPGTGGSPLHF. The V call is TRBV28, the J call TRBJ1-6; 12 bases line up with TRBD1. Germline CDR1 reads MDHEN; CDR2 reads SYDVKM. V shed 5 bases and J 10 bases; nucleotides not matched to a gene: 6. The CDR3 length is 15 residues.

J is TRBJ2-1 and V is TRBV18, with D possibly being TRBD1 (6 bases). The CDR3 is made up of 15 amino acids. Germline V CDR1 and CDR2: KGHSH, LQKENI. Trimming stripped 2 bases from V and 5 bases from J, with 13 bases between. CDR3 in DNA: TGTGCCAGCTCACCATTAGGGGGTAGGCACAATGAGCAGTTCTTC. Translating it yields CASSPLGGRHNEQFF.

The V call is TRBV2, the J call TRBJ2-2, with 7 bases identical to TRBD1. The CDR3 contains 14 residues. V dropped 8 bases and J dropped 5; count of bases not matched to a gene: 8. Germline V CDR1 and CDR2: SNHLY, FYNNEI. The DNA of the CDR3 is TGTGCCAGCGAAAGTCAGGGGGAGACCGGGGAGCTGTTTTTT. Encoded protein: CASESQGETGELFF.

The rearrangement joins TRBV7-2 to TRBJ2-3, with 13 bases that match TRBD2. Per the germline V gene, CDR1 is SGHTA and CDR2 is FQGNSA. This CDR3 is 17 amino acids long. V shed 5 bases, J shed 4 bases, and the junction held 9 bases outside the gene matches. The CDR3 here is CASSLASGLAGADTQYF. CDR3 coding DNA: TGTGCCAGCAGCCTCGCCTCCGGACTAGCGGGGGCAGATACGCAGTATTTT.

The V and J genes are TRBV9 and TRBJ2-7, with D tentatively TRBD2 (6 bases). Trimming pared 8 bases from V and 7 bases from J, leaving 13 bases between. This CDR3 region has 11 residues. Germline values: CDR1 SGDLS, CDR2 YYNGEE. The chain's CDR3 is CARRVRGEQYF. CDR3 coding DNA: TGTGCCAGGCGAGTCCGGGGGGAGCAGTACTTC.

The chain links TRBV5-1 to TRBJ1-3; D unclear. V lost 1 base to trimming and J lost 0 bases, with 8 bases between them. CDR1 SGHRS and CDR2 YFSETQ come from the germline V gene. CDR3 length: 15 residues. CDR3 in amino acids: CASSLNSNSGNTIYF. The DNA of the CDR3 is TGCGCCAGCAGCTTGAACAGTAACTCTGGAAACACCATATATTTT.

This clone occurred once. The genes are TRBV6-5 and TRBJ1-1; 8 bases agree with TRBD1. Germline CDR1 reads MNHEY; CDR2 reads SVGAGI. The J segment lost 4 bases and the V segment lost 9 bases, leaving 7 bases of the junction unmatched. CDR3 size: 13 residues. The CDR3 DNA reads TGTGCCAGTAGAGACAGGGGCGGCACTGAAGCTTTCTTT. This gives the protein CASRDRGGTEAFF.

This rearrangement joins TRBV28 to TRBJ1-2, with D tentatively TRBD1 (5 bases). The CDR3 has 12 amino acids. Trimming stripped 6 bases from V and 4 bases from J, with 9 bases between. Germline V gene sequence: CDR1 MDHEN, CDR2 SYDVKM. CDR3 DNA: TGTGCCAGCAGCCAGGGTCTCTATGGCTACACCTTC. Its protein is CASSQGLYGYTF.

CDR3 nucleotide sequence: TGTGCCAGCAGTTTCCCCCTGACTAGCGGGGGCACAGATACGCAGTATTTT. It translates to CASSFPLTSGGTDTQYF. The chain joins TRBV28 to TRBJ2-3; 11 nucleotides agree with TRBD2. Germline CDR1 reads MDHEN; CDR2 reads SYDVKM. The CDR3 totals 17 residues. V dropped 3 bases and J dropped 1; count of bases not matched to a gene: 6.

This sequence joins TRBV11-3 and TRBJ2-5; tentatively, D is TRBD1 (6 bases). The germline V and J ends were trimmed by 0 bases and 0 bases, with 17 bases remaining between them. The germline V gene encodes CDR1 SGHNT and CDR2 YENEEA. There are 18 residues in the CDR3. This CDR3 reads CASSLDMAQGKYQETQYF. The CDR3 nucleotides are TGTGCCAGCAGCTTAGATATGGCGCAGGGGAAGTACCAAGAGACCCAGTACTTC.

This chain joins TRBV4-2 and TRBJ2-2; perhaps TRBD1 as D (6 bases). The V gene's germline CDR1 is LGHNA and CDR2 YNFKEQ. The germline V and J ends were trimmed by 3 bases and 3 bases, with 11 bases remaining between them. This CDR3 spans 15 amino acids. Here the CDR3 DNA reads TGTGCCAGCAGCCATAGTACAGGGTACACCGGGGAGCTGTTTTTT. Encoded protein: CASSHSTGYTGELFF.

V and J are TRBV7-9 and TRBJ1-5; 8 bases fit TRBD1. This CDR3 contains 16 residues. Germline values: CDR1 SEHNR, CDR2 FQNEAQ (reference sequence). With V trimmed by 4 bases and J by 3 bases, 8 bases remained unmatched. The CDR3 nucleotides are TGTGCCAGCAGCTCCGATCAGGGGGCTTACAATCAGCCCCAGCATTTT. This gives the protein CASSSDQGAYNQPQHF.

This chain links TRBV5-4 with TRBJ2-2; D gene ambiguous. The CDR3 is made up of 15 amino acids. V lost 0 bases to trimming and J lost 2 bases, with 8 bases between them. Germline CDR1 reads SGHNT; CDR2 reads YYREEE (reference sequence). CDR3 residues: CASSLAVINTGELFF. CDR3 coding DNA: TGTGCCAGCAGCTTGGCGGTGATAAACACCGGGGAGCTGTTTTTT.

This clone has a handful of counts. V gene TRBV3-1 (or the pseudogene TRBV3-2) combines with J gene TRBJ1-3; 7 positions match TRBD1. There are 19 residues in the CDR3. V shed 3 bases and J 0 bases; nucleotides not matched to a gene: 14. The V gene's germline CDR1 is LGHDT and CDR2 YNNKEL (reference sequence). CDR3 nucleotide sequence: TGTGCCAGCAGCCACTCGGTAATGGGCCGACAGGGCTCTGGAAACACCATATATTTT. It specifies CASSHSVMGRQGSGNTIYF.

Concerning this clone: This sample includes further DNA sequences coding for the same CDR3. The gene calls are TRBV24-1 and TRBJ2-5; 12 positions match TRBD2. The CDR3 covers 15 residues. From germline, CDR1 is KGHDR and CDR2 SFDVKD. With 4 bases clipped from V and 4 bases from J, the junction kept 3 bases outside the gene matches. The CDR3 reads CATSDLTSGGETQYF. CDR3 in DNA: TGTGCCACCAGTGACCTGACTAGCGGGGGAGAGACCCAGTACTTC.

This chain connects TRBV4-2 to TRBJ1-4; 7 bases are a match to TRBD1. From germline, CDR1 is LGHNA and CDR2 YNFKEQ. The trim removed 0 bases at V and 4 bases at J, leaving 5 bases unmatched. CDR3 size: 16 residues. This CDR3 reads CASSQDEGAVNEKLFF. CDR3 in DNA: TGTGCCAGCAGCCAAGATGAGGGGGCAGTTAATGAAAAACTGTTTTTT.

The chain has TRBV24-1 and TRBJ2-1; 7 bases align to TRBD2. Germline trimming cut 4 bases from V and 13 bases from J; bases unmatched to any gene: 6. The CDR3 runs to 12 residues. Germline V lookup: CDR1 KGHDR, CDR2 SFDVKD. The CDR3 loop is CATSDPGRQQFF. In nucleotides, the CDR3 is TGTGCCACCAGTGACCCCGGGAGGCAACAGTTCTTC.

The rearrangement uses TRBV21-1 and TRBJ2-6; the D segment call TRBD2 is taken from the table without a DNA check. TRBV21-1 is a pseudogene locus. The CDR3 extends over 17 amino acids. For the CDR3, the DNA is TGTGCCAGCAGCCGACTAGCGGACCTGTCTGGGGCCAACGTCCTGACTTTC. Translating it yields CASSRLADLSGANVLTF.

The genes are TRBV19 and TRBJ2-7, with 8 bases aligning to TRBD1. This CDR3 region has 14 residues. Germline CDR1 is LNHDA and CDR2 is SQIVND (reference sequence). The trim removed 7 bases at V and 0 bases at J, leaving 5 bases unmatched. CDR3: CASKSTGGSYEQYF. DNA of the CDR3: TGTGCCAGTAAGTCTACAGGGGGCTCCTACGAGCAGTACTTC.